The 29 T cell receptor beta chains presented below share a single source sample, sequenced in a study of OX40 agonist ivuxolimab in advanced cancers. Libraries were built with the immunoSEQ multiplex PCR assay. Imported from immuneACCESS, the table was reduced by TCRdb to in-frame sequences with V and J called. These copies leave out some clones; in studies compared against another copy, an unresolved V gene accounts for under half, and the cause of the remainder is not known. This sample is represented by around 58,000 clones; 85% to 90% of them were singletons. The top ten hold about 1.4% of the sample. Here the sequenced sample was CD4+ or CD8+ T cells sorted from blood, taken in a trial of the OX40 agonist ivuxolimab. The receptors shown here come from an adult with an advanced solid tumor such as melanoma, head and neck, liver or kidney cancer.

This clone was observed a single time. Other DNA sequences in this specimen translate into the identical CDR3. V is TRBV18 and J is TRBJ1-5, with a weak D call TRBD1 (5 bases). Germline V lookup: CDR1 KGHSH, CDR2 LQKENI. The CDR3 runs to 13 residues. Trimming pared 3 bases from V and 3 bases from J, leaving 6 bases between. CDR3 coding DNA: TGTGCCAGCTCACCGGGACCCAATCAGCCCCAGCATTTT. Translating gives CASSPGPNQPQHF.

The chain recombines TRBV28 with TRBJ1-5; 9 bases match TRBD1. The V gene end was trimmed by 3 bases and the J gene end by 3 bases; junction bases not matched to a gene: 3. The CDR3 loop spans 15 amino acids. The germline V gene encodes CDR1 MDHEN and CDR2 SYDVKM. The CDR3, as DNA: TGTGCCAGCAGTTTTGGGACAGGGAACAATCAGCCCCAGCATTTT. Residues: CASSFGTGNNQPQHF.

The chain couples TRBV29-1 to TRBJ2-5; maybe TRBD1 (7 bases). Germline CDR1 SQVTM, CDR2 ANQGSEA. Trimming stripped 3 bases from V and 5 bases from J, with 16 bases between. This CDR3 region has 14 residues. The CDR3 is CSVERGGGRETQYF. CDR3 nucleotides: TGCAGCGTTGAGAGAGGAGGGGGCAGGGAGACCCAGTACTTC.

The genes are TRBV9 and TRBJ1-1; D is perhaps TRBD1 (5 bases). Germline CDR1 reads SGDLS; CDR2 reads YYNGEE. The V end was cut by 2 bases, the J end by 4 bases, with 12 bases between. CDR3 length: 14 residues. The CDR3 DNA reads as TGTGCCAGCAGCGTCGCCCTGAGGGGCACTGAAGCTTTCTTT. It translates to CASSVALRGTEAFF.

This rearrangement joins TRBV5-4 to TRBJ1-2; D ambiguous. V was shortened by 2 bases and J by 7 bases, with 9 bases between the two germline ends. The CDR3 is made up of 12 amino acids. Germline V CDR1 and CDR2: SGHNT, YYREEE (reference sequence). Here the CDR3 reads CASSFSLSGYTF. CDR3 nucleotides: TGTGCCAGCAGCTTCAGCCTCTCTGGCTACACCTTC. Full variable domain (rest looked up from reference TRBV5-4 and TRBJ1-2): ETGVTQSPTHLIKTRGQQVTLRCSSQSGHNTVSWYQQALGQGPQFIFQYYREEENGRGNFPPRFSGLQFPNYSSELNVNALELDDSALYLCASSFSLSGYTFGSGTRLTVV.

V usage is TRBV30 and J usage is TRBJ1-2; D call uncertain. CDR3 length equals 13 residues. Germline CDR1 GTSNPN, CDR2 SVGIG (reference sequence). The germline V and J ends were trimmed by 0 bases and 3 bases, with 8 bases remaining between them. The CDR3 loop reads CAWSVSGYYGYTF. The CDR3 DNA follows: TGTGCCTGGAGTGTCTCGGGGTACTATGGCTACACCTTC.

As DNA, the CDR3 is TGTGCCAGTAGTAACAGGGGAACCGGGGAGCTGTTTTTT. Its protein product is CASSNRGTGELFF. The V gene is TRBV19, the J gene TRBJ2-2, with 7 bases that match TRBD1. This CDR3 is 13 amino acids long. V lost 4 bases to trimming and J lost 5 bases; unmatched junction nucleotides: 1. Germline CDR1 is LNHDA and CDR2 is SQIVND (reference sequence). Based on the CDR3 plus reference TRBV19 and TRBJ2-2, the full variable domain is DGGITQSPKYLFRKEGQNVTLSCEQNLNHDAMYWYRQDPGQGLRLIYYSQIVNDFQKGDIAEGYSVSREKKESFPLTVTSAQKNPTAFYLCASSNRGTGELFFGEGSRLTVL.

The chain joins TRBV18 to TRBJ1-5, with D unclear. Germline V gives CDR1 KGHSH, CDR2 LQKENI. There are 13 residues in the CDR3. V lost 3 bases, J lost 7 bases, and 10 bases lay in between. Here the CDR3 DNA reads TGTGCCAGCTCACCCTCGGCCAGGCAGCCCCAGCATTTT. Translation gives CASSPSARQPQHF.

This rearrangement joins TRBV19 to TRBJ2-1; TRBD2 matches 10 bases. Trimming at V came to 1 base and at J to 8 bases, leaving 11 bases not matched to a gene. The CDR3 runs 17 residues. Germline V lookup: CDR1 LNHDA, CDR2 SQIVND (reference sequence). CDR3 sequence reads: CASSIGPGASGSYEQFF. CDR3 DNA sequence: TGTGCCAGTAGTATAGGGCCCGGGGCTAGCGGGAGCTATGAGCAGTTCTTC.

This rearrangement joins TRBV10-2 to TRBJ1-6, with TRBD1 matching over 7 bases. The V and J ends lost 4 bases and 9 bases, in that order; junction bases with no gene match: 6. Germline CDR1 WSHSY, CDR2 SAAADI. The CDR3 sequence is 14 residues long. The CDR3 reads CASSGVGGGSPLHF. The CDR3 nucleotides are TGCGCCAGCAGTGGGGTAGGGGGCGGTTCACCCCTCCACTTT.

A single count supports this clone. The chain has TRBV11-2 and TRBJ2-7; 15 bases fit TRBD2. Germline-derived CDR1 and CDR2 are SGHAT and FQNNGV. The CDR3 is 18 residues long. The J segment lost 5 bases and the V segment lost 5 bases, leaving 13 bases of the junction unmatched. The CDR3 nucleotides read TGTGCCAGCAGCCCCCGGACTAGCGGGAGGGCCAAAGACGACGAGCAGTACTTC. Translated: CASSPRTSGRAKDDEQYF.

V and J are TRBV2 and TRBJ2-3; TRBD1 aligns across 8 bases. Germline loops: CDR1 SNHLY, CDR2 FYNNEI. The CDR3 covers 18 residues. J gave up 1 base and V 5 bases, and 14 bases lay outside the gene matches. CDR3 DNA sequence: TGTGCCAGCAGTCATCTAAAGGGGACGGGACAGGGCACAGATACGCAGTATTTT. Protein: CASSHLKGTGQGTDTQYF.

This chain joins TRBV19 and TRBJ2-7; no clear D. CDR3 length: 14 residues. Germline CDR1 LNHDA, CDR2 SQIVND (reference sequence). Trimming cost V 7 bases and J 2 bases, with 15 bases left between them. The CDR3 DNA reads as TGTGCCAGTACCTCCCGAGGTTCCCCCTACGAGCAGTACTTC. Its protein product is CASTSRGSPYEQYF.

This rearrangement joins TRBV6-1 to TRBJ2-3; tentatively, D is TRBD1 or TRBD2 (7 bases each). The CDR3 is made up of 15 amino acids. The germline V gene has CDR1 MNHNS and CDR2 SASEGT. The V gene lost 6 bases and the J gene lost 0 bases, with 13 bases spanning the gap. Here the CDR3 DNA reads TGTGCCAGCAGCAGGGGGGGTACTAGCACAGATACGCAGTATTTT. Translating it yields CASSRGGTSTDTQYF.

The CDR3 DNA sequence: TGTGCCAGCAGCCGTCCGGGCCCCTGGGAAAAACTGTTTTTT. This translates into CASSRPGPWEKLFF. The chain combines TRBV7-9 with TRBJ1-4; D is undetermined. V was pared by 5 bases and J by 8 bases, with 15 bases between. CDR3 size: 14 residues. Germline CDR1 reads SEHNR; CDR2 reads FQNEAQ (reference sequence).

The CDR3 reads CASSYSSGGNEKLFF. In DNA, the CDR3 is TGTGCCAGCAGTTACTCGTCCGGGGGCAATGAAAAACTGTTTTTT. The chain joins TRBV6-5 to TRBJ1-4; the D gene is possibly TRBD1 (6 bases). Per the germline V gene, CDR1 is MNHEY and CDR2 is SVGAGI. V lost 0 bases and J lost 5, with 10 bases in between. The CDR3 loop spans 15 amino acids.

The chain combines TRBV7-9 with TRBJ2-7; D might be TRBD2 (5 bases). The CDR3 sequence is 14 residues long. Trimming removed 2 bases at V and 1 base at J, with 9 bases between. In germline, CDR1 is SEHNR, CDR2 FQNEAQ (reference sequence). In DNA form, the CDR3 reads TGTGCCAGCAGCTTAAGGGAGATTTCCTACGAGCAGTACTTC. This encodes CASSLREISYEQYF.

This clone was observed once. The chain has TRBV7-9 and TRBJ2-7; a weak D match, TRBD1 (6 bases). The CDR3 extends over 15 amino acids. The V gene's germline CDR1 is SEHNR and CDR2 FQNEAQ (reference sequence). The V gene lost 4 bases and the J gene lost 2 bases, with 15 bases spanning the gap. The chain's CDR3 is CASSSDRTFTYEQYF. The CDR3 bases are TGTGCCAGCAGCTCCGACAGGACCTTTACCTACGAGCAGTACTTC.

Only a few counts were recorded for this clone. This rearrangement joins TRBV7-9 to TRBJ1-2; D not certain. Germline V gene data show CDR1 as SEHNR and CDR2 as FQNEAQ (reference sequence). This CDR3 is 13 amino acids long. Trimming cost V 2 bases and J 8 bases, with 12 bases left between them. The CDR3 DNA sequence: TGTGCCAGCAGCTTAAATGACCGTGAGGGCTACACCTTC. Translation gives CASSLNDREGYTF. Supplemented by reference TRBV7-9 and TRBJ1-2, the full variable domain reads DTGVSQNPRHKITKRGQNVTFRCDPISEHNRLYWYRQTLGQGPEFLTYFQNEAQLEKSRLLSDRFSAERPKGSFSTLEIQRTEQGDSAMYLCASSLNDREGYTFGSGTRLTVV.

This clone occurred a few times. J is TRBJ2-7 and V is TRBV6-1; D remains unclear. CDR3 length: 13 residues. Trimming stripped 1 base from V and 2 bases from J, with 6 bases between. The germline V gene has CDR1 MNHNS and CDR2 SASEGT. CDR3 protein: CASSEGVAYEQYF. DNA of the CDR3: TGTGCCAGCAGTGAAGGAGTAGCCTACGAGCAGTACTTC.

This clone was seen once. The V call is TRBV18, the J call TRBJ2-7; the D is unclear. The ends were cut back, 6 bases at V and 7 bases at J, with 19 bases in the middle. Looked up from germline, CDR1 is KGHSH and CDR2 is LQKENI. This CDR3 region has 14 residues. The CDR3 protein is CASSLVELTGEQYF. Written as DNA, the CDR3 is TGTGCCAGCTCCCTCGTTGAGTTAACGGGTGAGCAGTACTTC.

V gene TRBV5-1 combines with J gene TRBJ2-1; TRBD2 aligns across 11 bases. Germline-derived CDR1 and CDR2 are SGHRS and YFSETQ. This CDR3 is 15 amino acids long. V shed 4 bases and J 4 bases; nucleotides not matched to a gene: 4. CDR3 nucleotides: TGCGCCAGCAGCATCGGACTAGCGGGTTACAATGAGCAGTTCTTC. This gives the protein CASSIGLAGYNEQFF.

Regarding this clone: Additional DNA sequences in this sample encode the identical CDR3. This chain links TRBV9 with TRBJ1-4; 7 bases line up with TRBD1. The germline V gene encodes CDR1 SGDLS and CDR2 YYNGEE. The CDR3 length is 14 residues. J lost 8 bases, V lost 0 bases, and 4 bases had no gene match. The CDR3 nucleotides are TGTGCCAGCAGCGTAGGACAGGGAGGAGAAAAACTGTTTTTT. Translation gives CASSVGQGGEKLFF. The whole variable domain, remainder taken from reference TRBV9 and TRBJ1-4, is DSGVTQTPKHLITATGQRVTLRCSPRSGDLSVYWYQQSLDQGLQFLIQYYNGEERAKGNILERFSAQQFPDLHSELNLSSLELGDSALYFCASSVGQGGEKLFFGSGTQLSVL.

This chain links TRBV29-1 with TRBJ1-2; D is perhaps TRBD1 (6 bases). Trimming left V 7 bases short and J 0 bases short, with 15 bases between. CDR1 SQVTM and CDR2 ANQGSEA come from the germline V gene. This CDR3 spans 14 amino acids. CDR3 sequence reads: CSAQGRHANYGYTF. The CDR3, as DNA: TGCAGCGCACAGGGTCGTCACGCTAACTATGGCTACACCTTC.

The gene calls are TRBV6-1 and TRBJ1-4; D remains unclear. The CDR3 runs 15 residues. Germline V lookup: CDR1 MNHNS, CDR2 SASEGT. Trimming shortened V by 2 bases and J by 5 bases, and 12 bases separated the two germline ends. CDR3: CASSELSVGNEKLFF. CDR3 DNA: TGTGCCAGCAGTGAACTTTCAGTGGGGAATGAAAAACTGTTTTTT.

The chain employs TRBV19 and TRBJ2-3; 7 bases agree with TRBD2. Losses at the gene ends were 1 base for V and 6 bases for J; bases not matched to a gene: 7. This CDR3 is built from 15 residues. In germline, CDR1 is LNHDA, CDR2 SQIVND (reference sequence). CDR3 bases: TGTGCCAGTAGTATAGGTGGGAGGGCCATGGATACGCAGTATTTT. As protein: CASSIGGRAMDTQYF.

This chain links TRBV30 with TRBJ2-7, with a weak D call TRBD2 (6 bases). The CDR3 runs to 13 residues. V lost 4 bases to trimming and J lost 6 bases, with 16 bases between them. Germline V gene data show CDR1 as GTSNPN and CDR2 as SVGIG (reference sequence). CDR3 sequence: CAWTPGGRGEQYF. CDR3 DNA: TGTGCCTGGACCCCCGGGGGTCGCGGCGAGCAGTACTTC.

The table lists this clone with a count of one. The chain combines TRBV6-5 with TRBJ1-1; 7 bases are a match to TRBD1. V lost 5 bases and J lost 0; bases outside the gene matches: 3. Germline assignment: CDR1 MNHEY and CDR2 SVGAGI. The CDR3 is 14 residues long. The CDR3 region has the DNA TGTGCCAGCAGTCGGGGACAGCTGAACACTGAAGCTTTCTTT. It yields the protein CASSRGQLNTEAFF.

The chain joins TRBV2 to TRBJ2-7; D not resolved. There are 14 residues in the CDR3. The V gene's germline CDR1 is SNHLY and CDR2 FYNNEI. The germline V and J ends were trimmed by 7 bases and 4 bases, with 17 bases remaining between them. The CDR3, as DNA: TGTGCCAGCATCCTGGGTCCCGAGATGTACGAGCAGTACTTC. Amino acids: CASILGPEMYEQYF. The full variable domain, with the rest looked up from reference TRBV2 and TRBJ2-7, is EPEVTQTPSHQVTQMGQEVILRCVPISNHLYFYWYRQILGQKVEFLVSFYNNEISEKSEIFDDQFSVERPDGSNFTLKIRSTKLEDSAMYFCASILGPEMYEQYFGPGTRLTVT.